One and the same sample provided the 26 T cell receptor beta chains below, sequenced in a study of blood T cell repertoires in COVID-19. Sequenced by immunoSEQ multiplex PCR; TCRdb stores in-frame clones only, minus some. Of a few hundred thousand clones listed, almost 90% are singletons. Sequenced input: PBMCs or T cells enriched from blood (not recorded which). The receptors originated from a woman under 30 with acute COVID-19.

V usage is TRBV11-2 and J usage is TRBJ2-1; D is ambiguous. The germline V gene has CDR1 SGHAT and CDR2 FQNNGV. CDR3 length: 13 residues. Trimming removed 6 bases at V and 3 bases at J, with 9 bases between. In DNA form, the CDR3 reads TGTGCCAGCAGTTGGAACAGCTACAATGAGCAGTTCTTC. Translated, it gives CASSWNSYNEQFF.

This rearrangement joins TRBV14 to TRBJ2-1; 10 bases match TRBD2. V lost 3 bases, J lost 4 bases, and 9 bases stayed unmatched. This CDR3 region has 17 residues. The germline V gene encodes CDR1 SGHDN and CDR2 FVKESK. This CDR3 is CASSQVAGGPHYNEQFF. CDR3 coding DNA: TGTGCCAGCAGCCAGGTAGCGGGAGGCCCCCATTACAATGAGCAGTTCTTC.

The rearrangement uses TRBV6-4 and TRBJ2-3; 9 bases match TRBD1. Germline values: CDR1 MRHNA, CDR2 SNTAGT. V lost 2 bases and J lost 5; bases outside the gene matches: 2. The CDR3 runs to 14 residues. CDR3 sequence (DNA): TGTGCCAGCAGTGACCAGGGACAGGGAGATACGCAGTATTTT. Translated, it gives CASSDQGQGDTQYF.

The rearrangement uses TRBV5-4 and TRBJ2-1, with D perhaps TRBD2 (6 bases). Germline V gene lookup returns CDR1 SGHNT and CDR2 YYREEE (reference sequence). The CDR3 spans 14 residues. V was pared by 9 bases and J by 0 bases, with 13 bases between. The CDR3 region is CAIHLEGSYNEQFF. The CDR3 DNA reads TGTGCCATCCATTTGGAGGGCTCCTACAATGAGCAGTTCTTC.

The chain uses TRBV6-2 or TRBV6-3 and TRBJ1-1; 11 nucleotides match TRBD1. This CDR3 comprises 17 residues. Trimming at V came to 4 bases and at J to 0 bases, leaving 7 bases not matched to a gene. Germline assignment: CDR1 MNHEY and CDR2 SVGEGT. CDR3 protein: CASSSPGQGGMNTEAFF. CDR3 coding DNA: TGTGCCAGCAGTTCCCCGGGACAGGGGGGGATGAACACTGAAGCTTTCTTT.

This clone turned up a few times. The rearrangement links TRBV12-3 or TRBV12-4 to TRBJ1-1; the D is unclear. The V and J ends lost 6 bases and 10 bases respectively, with 12 bases between them. CDR3 length: 11 residues. CDR3 amino acids: CASSRGQRAFF. The CDR3 nucleotides read TGTGCCAGCAGCCGAGGCCAGAGAGCTTTCTTT.

The chain uses TRBV19 and TRBJ1-5; maybe TRBD1 (5 bases). CDR1 is LNHDA, CDR2 SQIVND, per germline (reference sequence). The CDR3 totals 14 residues. Trimming removed 5 bases from V and 4 bases from J, with 12 bases in between. The CDR3: CASSYFDRNQPQHF. The CDR3 DNA is TGTGCCAGTAGTTATTTCGACAGAAATCAGCCCCAGCATTTT.

The chain carries TRBV19 and TRBJ2-6; D not certain. Trimming left V 6 bases short and J 0 bases short, with 15 bases between. The CDR3 totals 17 residues. Germline CDR1 LNHDA, CDR2 SQIVND (reference sequence). CDR3 protein: CASSKTRSRSGANVLTF. The CDR3 DNA is TGTGCCAGTAGCAAGACAAGGTCCCGCTCTGGGGCCAACGTCCTGACTTTC. Combining the CDR3 with reference TRBV19 and TRBJ2-6 gives the whole variable domain DGGITQSPKYLFRKEGQNVTLSCEQNLNHDAMYWYRQDPGQGLRLIYYSQIVNDFQKGDIAEGYSVSREKKESFPLTVTSAQKNPTAFYLCASSKTRSRSGANVLTFGAGSRLTVL.

This chain connects TRBV6-2 or TRBV6-3 to TRBJ2-5, with D maybe TRBD1 (5 bases). The CDR3 has 14 amino acids. Between the trimmed V and J ends, which lost 2 bases and 5 bases, there was a span of 12 bases. Germline assignment: CDR1 MNHEY and CDR2 SVGEGT. The CDR3, as DNA: TGTGCCAGCAGTTACCCCCCACAGGAGGAGACCCAGTACTTC. This codes for CASSYPPQEETQYF.

Note on this clone: Other DNA sequences in this specimen translate into the identical CDR3. This chain joins TRBV18 and TRBJ2-7; 10 nucleotides align to TRBD1. Germline lookup yields CDR1 KGHSH and CDR2 LQKENI. The CDR3 contains 15 residues. The V and J ends lost 6 bases and 1 base, in that order; junction bases with no gene match: 6. The CDR3 here is CASSPGTGVSYEQYF. The CDR3 bases are TGTGCCAGCTCGCCGGGGACAGGGGTGTCCTACGAGCAGTACTTC. The entire variable domain, with the rest obtained from reference TRBV18 and TRBJ2-7, is as follows: NAGVMQNPRHLVRRRGQEARLRCSPMKGHSHVYWYRQLPEEGLKFMVYLQKENIIDESGMPKERFSAEFPKEGPSILRIQQVVRGDSAAYFCASSPGTGVSYEQYFGPGTRLTVT.

The chain employs TRBV20-1 and TRBJ2-7, with 8 bases aligning to TRBD1. Per germline, CDR1 DFQATT and CDR2 SNEGSKA (reference sequence). The CDR3 covers 12 residues. Germline trimming cut 3 bases from V and 5 bases from J; bases unmatched to any gene: 3. This CDR3 is CSASDRGDEQYF. The CDR3 DNA sequence: TGCAGTGCTAGTGACAGGGGAGACGAGCAGTACTTC.

The chain couples TRBV5-1 to TRBJ2-2; TRBD1 is a possible D gene (6 bases). The CDR3 loop spans 15 amino acids. The V gene lost 5 bases and the J gene lost 5 bases, with 16 bases spanning the gap. Germline V gene lookup returns CDR1 SGHRS and CDR2 YFSETQ. The chain's CDR3 is CASRSRGLETGELFF. Here the CDR3 DNA reads TGCGCCAGCAGAAGCAGGGGCCTAGAAACCGGGGAGCTGTTTTTT.

CDR3 sequence (DNA): TGCAGCGCGTTTCCAACCCCCGCGATAGATACGCAGTATTTT. Protein sequence: CSAFPTPAIDTQYF. The chain couples TRBV29-1 to TRBJ2-3; D is unresolved. Germline CDR1 SQVTM, CDR2 ANQGSEA. Trimming removed 7 bases at V and 5 bases at J, with 19 bases between. There are 14 residues in the CDR3.

This clone was counted between two and nine times. The chain couples TRBV6-5 to TRBJ1-2; 9 bases are a match to TRBD1. The CDR3 loop spans 15 amino acids. The V gene end was trimmed by 6 bases and the J gene end by 4 bases; junction bases not matched to a gene: 9. Germline CDR1 and CDR2: MNHEY and SVGAGI. The CDR3 nucleotides are TGTGCCAGCAGGTCAGGACAGGGGAGCCCCTATGGCTACACCTTC. Amino acids: CASRSGQGSPYGYTF.

The chain is built from TRBV4-2 and TRBJ2-3, with a weak D call TRBD2 (5 bases). V was cut by 1 base and J by 2 bases, with 13 bases left in between. This CDR3 has 16 residues. Looked up from germline, CDR1 is LGHNA and CDR2 is YNFKEQ. The CDR3 spells CASSQGRERFTDTQYF. The CDR3 coding sequence is TGTGCCAGCAGCCAAGGAAGGGAGCGATTCACAGATACGCAGTATTTT.

The chain couples TRBV5-6 to TRBJ2-7; D not certain. This CDR3 comprises 14 residues. The V and J ends lost 2 bases and 4 bases respectively, with 13 bases between them. In germline, CDR1 is SGHDT, CDR2 YYEEEE. CDR3 amino acids: CASSLGSNWYEQYF. The CDR3 DNA reads as TGTGCCAGCAGCTTAGGTAGCAATTGGTACGAGCAGTACTTC.

The chain joins TRBV7-9 to TRBJ2-1; D perhaps matches TRBD2 (5 bases). The V end lost 10 bases, the J end lost 6 bases, and 28 bases lay between the germline ends. The germline V gene encodes CDR1 SEHNR and CDR2 FQNEAQ (reference sequence). This CDR3 is 17 amino acids long. The CDR3 reads CAIHSASRARAFNEQFF. CDR3 bases: TGTGCCATACATAGCGCCTCCCGGGCCAGAGCCTTCAATGAGCAGTTCTTC.

The chain joins TRBV9 to TRBJ1-2; D is ambiguous. The V end lost 0 bases, the J end lost 5 bases, and 14 bases lay between the germline ends. The V gene's germline CDR1 is SGDLS and CDR2 YYNGEE. This CDR3 contains 15 residues. The CDR3 is CASSVGFRDTYGYTF. CDR3 nucleotide sequence: TGTGCCAGCAGCGTAGGTTTTCGGGATACTTATGGCTACACCTTC.

The chain joins TRBV29-1 to TRBJ1-1; 9 nucleotides line up with TRBD1. The CDR3 runs to 14 residues. The germline gives CDR1 SQVTM, CDR2 ANQGSEA. Unmatched junction bases numbered 11, after V lost 5 bases and J lost 7 bases. The CDR3 region has the DNA TGCAGCGTTTACACAGGGGGCGCATCGGATGAAGCTTTCTTT. Translated, it gives CSVYTGGASDEAFF.

The chain joins TRBV15 to TRBJ2-2; 9 positions agree with TRBD1. This CDR3 is built from 15 residues. After removal of 6 bases from V and 0 bases from J, the junction contained 2 bases not matched to a gene. CDR1 LNHNV and CDR2 YYDKDF come from the germline V gene (reference sequence). CDR3 DNA: TGTGCCACCAGAAGGGACAGGGCGAACACCGGGGAGCTGTTTTTT. Its translation is CATRRDRANTGELFF.

The table lists this clone with a count of one. This chain uses TRBV10-3 with TRBJ2-5, with 8 bases aligning to TRBD2. After removal of 6 bases from V and 5 bases from J, the junction contained 14 bases not matched to a gene. The CDR3 is 16 residues long. Germline V gives CDR1 ENHRY, CDR2 SYGVKD. The CDR3 protein is CAIRSFTAGGSETQYF. In DNA, the CDR3 is TGTGCCATCAGGTCGTTCACTGCGGGAGGTTCGGAGACCCAGTACTTC.

The J gene is TRBJ1-1, the V gene TRBV28; tentatively, D is TRBD1 (5 bases). CDR1 and CDR2 from the germline V gene are MDHEN and SYDVKM. V was cut by 5 bases and J by 3 bases, with 16 bases left in between. The CDR3 covers 15 residues. CDR3 DNA sequence: TGTGCCAGCAGTCAACTGACGGGGACTTACACTGAAGCTTTCTTT. It codes for CASSQLTGTYTEAFF.

V usage is TRBV2 and J usage is TRBJ2-7, with D unresolved. This CDR3 has 12 amino acids. V lost 6 bases to trimming and J lost 2 bases, with 8 bases between them. Germline lookup yields CDR1 SNHLY and CDR2 FYNNEI. CDR3: CASRANTYEQYF. CDR3 bases: TGTGCCAGCAGGGCAAACACCTACGAGCAGTACTTC. Combining the CDR3 with reference TRBV2 and TRBJ2-7 gives the whole variable domain EPEVTQTPSHQVTQMGQEVILRCVPISNHLYFYWYRQILGQKVEFLVSFYNNEISEKSEIFDDQFSVERPDGSNFTLKIRSTKLEDSAMYFCASRANTYEQYFGPGTRLTVT.

The chain has TRBV30 and TRBJ2-7; 9 nucleotides agree with TRBD1. Germline-derived CDR1 and CDR2 are GTSNPN and SVGIG (reference sequence). With V trimmed by 2 bases and J by 3 bases, 5 bases remained unmatched. The CDR3 runs 14 residues. The CDR3, as DNA: TGTGCCTGGAGTTTCGGGACAGGGTTCTACGAGCAGTACTTC. Translation: CAWSFGTGFYEQYF. Using reference TRBV30 and TRBJ2-7 for the parts outside the CDR3, the full variable domain is SQTIHQWPATLVQPVGSPLSLECTVEGTSNPNLYWYRQAAGRGLQLLFYSVGIGQISSEVPQNLSASRPQDRQFILSSKKLLLSDSGFYLCAWSFGTGFYEQYFGPGTRLTVT.

The chain links TRBV3-1 (or the pseudogene TRBV3-2) to TRBJ2-7, with D tentatively TRBD2 (5 bases). The CDR3 covers 16 residues. From germline, CDR1 is LGHDT and CDR2 YNNKEL (reference sequence). Trimming took off 0 bases at V and 6 bases at J, with 18 bases between the two ends. In DNA form, the CDR3 reads TGTGCCAGCAGCCAAGAGACTCGGCGGCGCGCGGGCGAGCAGTACTTC. Protein: CASSQETRRRAGEQYF.

The chain joins TRBV5-4 to TRBJ1-1; D is possibly TRBD1 (6 bases). V shed 2 bases and J shed 10 bases, with 18 bases lying between them. CDR1 SGHNT and CDR2 YYREEE come from the germline V gene (reference sequence). The CDR3 totals 14 residues. The CDR3 loop is CASSFIQGAGPAFF. In nucleotides, the CDR3 is TGTGCCAGCAGCTTTATACAGGGCGCCGGCCCAGCTTTCTTT. Full variable domain (remainder filled in from reference TRBV5-4 and TRBJ1-1): ETGVTQSPTHLIKTRGQQVTLRCSSQSGHNTVSWYQQALGQGPQFIFQYYREEENGRGNFPPRFSGLQFPNYSSELNVNALELDDSALYLCASSFIQGAGPAFFGQGTRLTVV.